This TCR beta chain was sequenced during a study of blood T cell repertoires in COVID-19. In the study overall: Material from acute and convalescent COVID-19 was sourced from the United States, Italy and Spain.

Libraries were prepared by immunoSEQ multiplex PCR; TCRdb keeps only in-frame clonotypes and omits some of them. The table lists over 400,000 clones, 80% to 90% of them singletons, with about 3.2% in the top ten. The sequencing input was peripheral blood. This sequence was found in a human donor in a cohort sampled during active COVID-19.

The CDR3 DNA sequence: TGTGCCAGCAGTTACGGGAGCGAAAAACTGTTTTTT. Translating it yields CASSYGSEKLFF. J is TRBJ1-4 and V is TRBV6-2 or TRBV6-3, with no clear D. The CDR3 length is 12 residues. Germline V lookup: CDR1 MNHEY, CDR2 SVGEGT. Between the trimmed V and J ends, which lost 2 bases and 8 bases, there was a span of 6 bases.